This TCR beta chain appears in the sequencing data of a study of blood T cells in healthy people across ages. Alongside a J-beta primer mix, a sample-barcoded 5' primer served in a second PCR lasting 7 to 11 cycles. TCRdb independently ran MiXCR on the 5' RACE reads; one entry per CDR3 protein. The table has 650,000 to 1,000,000 distinct CDR3 sequences, roughly 34% seen once. This clonotype came up many times. Sequencing was done on a sample of blood. The sequence was collected from a man aged 18 to 35 in good health.

CDR3 DNA: TGTGCCACCCACCGGGGGTTTGGCTACACCTTC. Protein product: CATHRGFGYTF. This chain links TRBV12-3 or TRBV12-4 with TRBJ1-2; D perhaps matches TRBD1 (5 bases). There are 11 residues in the CDR3. V was pared by 10 bases and J by 7 bases, with 13 bases between.